Below, one T cell receptor (beta chain) is given with its context. Trimming cost V 7 bases and J 3 bases, with 13 bases left between them. The CDR3 covers 14 residues. CDR1 is LNHDA, CDR2 SQIVND, per germline (reference sequence). The authors' processing: Nucleated cell counts were estimated from reference gene primer amplification. The repertoire was sequenced with immunoSEQ multiplex PCR; TCRdb's copy has only in-frame clones and lacks some. V, J and clone size reflect that table, while D and trimming were determined from the DNA. The sample lists some 80,000 clones; 75% to 95% were seen once. This sample stems from a study of blood T cell repertoires in COVID-19.

The specimen was peripheral blood. The source is a woman older than 75 with acute or convalescent COVID-19. The rearrangement links TRBV19 to TRBJ2-1, with TRBD2 as a possible D gene (6 bases). CDR3: CASNRGVGYNEQFF. CDR3 in DNA: TGTGCCAGTAACCGCGGGGTAGGCTACAATGAGCAGTTCTTC. The whole variable domain, remainder taken from reference TRBV19 and TRBJ2-1, is DGGITQSPKYLFRKEGQNVTLSCEQNLNHDAMYWYRQDPGQGLRLIYYSQIVNDFQKGDIAEGYSVSREKKESFPLTVTSAQKNPTAFYLCASNRGVGYNEQFFGPGTRLTVL.